Below, 9 T cell receptor beta chains from the same sample are listed, as sequenced in a study of shared clonotypes between healthy human individuals. The method was immunoSEQ multiplex PCR; TCRdb's version includes in-frame clones alone and lacks a portion of them. The data contain 2.5 million or so clones, roughly nine tenths of them seen just once; the ten biggest clones take up about 0.13%. What was sequenced was naive CD4+ T cells sorted from blood. As to subset: CD45RA+ positively selected. These receptors all stem from a man between 18 and 29 years old in good health.

The chain employs TRBV9 and TRBJ2-5; the D is unclear. V was trimmed by 5 bases and J by 2 bases, leaving 13 bases between them. Looked up from germline, CDR1 is SGDLS and CDR2 is YYNGEE. The CDR3 totals 14 residues. The CDR3, as DNA: TGTGCCAGCAGTCTAGGTTTTCGTCAAGAGACCCAGTACTTC. Protein product: CASSLGFRQETQYF.

The rearrangement uses TRBV6-6 and TRBJ2-1; D gene ambiguous. The CDR3 is 15 amino acids. V dropped 2 bases and J dropped 4 bases, with 12 bases sitting between them. CDR1 is MNHNY and CDR2 is SVGAGI in the germline V gene (reference sequence). The CDR3 nucleotides read TGTGCCAGCAGTTACGTGACGGGCTTTTACAATGAGCAGTTCTTC. It encodes CASSYVTGFYNEQFF.

The chain uses TRBV19 and TRBJ1-5; D not certain. V dropped 7 bases and J dropped 11 bases, with 15 bases sitting between them. This CDR3 is built from 12 residues. Germline V gene sequence: CDR1 LNHDA, CDR2 SQIVND (reference sequence). CDR3 sequence: CASIAASGAQHF. In nucleotides, the CDR3 is TGTGCCAGTATTGCCGCATCCGGGGCCCAGCATTTT.

The V and J genes are TRBV5-1 and TRBJ2-3, with D unclear. CDR1 and CDR2 from the germline V gene are SGHRS and YFSETQ. The V and J ends lost 4 bases and 8 bases respectively, with 14 bases between them. The length of the CDR3 is 13 residues. The CDR3 region is CASSPLGSGTQYF. The DNA of the CDR3 is TGCGCCAGCAGCCCTCTTGGCTCGGGTACGCAGTATTTT.

The chain combines TRBV29-1 with TRBJ2-7; 8 bases agree with TRBD1. The CDR3 spans 14 residues. Germline CDR1 reads SQVTM; CDR2 reads ANQGSEA. The trim removed 4 bases at V and 3 bases at J, leaving 8 bases unmatched. CDR3 region: CSVVVQGAGYEQYF. CDR3 bases: TGCAGCGTTGTTGTGCAGGGGGCCGGCTACGAGCAGTACTTC.

V is TRBV11-2 and J is TRBJ2-7, with 10 bases identical to TRBD1. V lost 7 bases, J lost 4 bases, and 10 bases stayed unmatched. Germline V CDR1 and CDR2: SGHAT, FQNNGV. This CDR3 contains 15 residues. The CDR3 DNA is TGTGCCAGCATCACTCCGGGGACAGGGGAATACGAGCAGTACTTC. Its protein product is CASITPGTGEYEQYF.

In regard to this clone: The same CDR3 arises from other DNA sequences in this sample as well. The chain is built from TRBV7-2 and TRBJ2-5; the D is unclear. The germline CDR1 and CDR2 sequences are SGHTA and FQGNSA. Deletions cut 5 bases from V and 7 bases from J, with 11 bases between. The CDR3 extends over 12 amino acids. The chain's CDR3 is CASSPPLGTQYF. The CDR3 DNA reads as TGTGCCAGCAGCCCTCCTCTGGGGACCCAGTACTTC. The full variable domain, in which reference TRBV7-2 and TRBJ2-5 provide the parts outside the CDR3, is GAGVSQSPSNKVTEKGKDVELRCDPISGHTALYWYRQSLGQGLEFLIYFQGNSAPDKSGLPSDRFSAERTGGSVSTLTIQRTQQEDSAVYLCASSPPLGTQYFGPGTRLLVL.

The gene calls are TRBV5-4 and TRBJ2-2; TRBD2 aligns across 14 bases. The CDR3 is 18 residues long. With 4 bases clipped from V and 7 bases from J, the junction kept 12 bases outside the gene matches. The germline CDR1 and CDR2 sequences are SGHNT and YYREEE (reference sequence). CDR3 sequence: CASSTQTSGRAKVGELFF. Written as DNA, the CDR3 is TGTGCCAGCAGCACCCAGACTAGCGGGAGGGCCAAGGTCGGGGAGCTGTTTTTT.

Comment on this clone: Distinct nucleotide sequences in the sample also encode this CDR3. The chain links TRBV27 to TRBJ2-5; tentatively, D is TRBD1 (6 bases). Trimming took off 3 bases at V and 5 bases at J, with 10 bases between the two ends. The CDR3 runs 13 residues. From germline, CDR1 is MNHEY and CDR2 SMNVEV (reference sequence). Written as DNA, the CDR3 is TGTGCCAGCAGTTTTAGGGGGAAGGAGACCCAGTACTTC. Its protein product is CASSFRGKETQYF.